These 18 T cell receptor beta chains share one sample of origin, sequenced in a study of human T cells and chemical hapten exposure. Time point indicated: patch test 1, 2 weeks after DPC sensitization. Treatment indicated: therapeutic diphenylcyclopropenone sensitization with weekly scalp DPC. TCRdb reprocessed the RACE reads via MiXCR and lists one record per CDR3 protein. This table holds some 170,000 distinct CDR3 sequences, under 25% found once. This material consisted of whole blood, taken in connection with sensitization to the hapten diphenylcyclopropenone (DPC). All receptors derive from a woman in her 50s with alopecia areata. Some clones in this sample may be carry-over from other donors' samples.

J is TRBJ2-1 and V is TRBV2, with 12 positions matching TRBD2. Germline-derived CDR1 and CDR2 are SNHLY and FYNNEI. CDR3 length: 15 amino acids. With V trimmed by 7 bases and J by 9 bases, 10 bases remained unmatched. The CDR3 DNA reads as TGTGCCAGCACCCCAGGCCTAGCGGGAGGGCGTGAGCAGTTCTTC. It encodes CASTPGLAGGREQFF.

The chain recombines TRBV15 with TRBJ1-5; D is ambiguous. CDR3 size: 15 residues. Germline loops: CDR1 LNHNV, CDR2 YYDKDF (reference sequence). Trimming pared 0 bases from V and 0 bases from J, leaving 6 bases between. The DNA of the CDR3 is TGTGCCACCAGCAGAGACTCGTATAGCAATCAGCCCCAGCATTTT. Protein sequence: CATSRDSYSNQPQHF.

The rearrangement uses TRBV29-1 and TRBJ2-5; D might be TRBD1 (7 bases). The CDR3 runs 12 residues. CDR1 SQVTM and CDR2 ANQGSEA come from the germline V gene. V lost 4 bases, J lost 9 bases, and 15 bases lay in between. For the CDR3, the DNA is TGCAGCGTTGCGACAGGGCCGGGGGCCCAGTACTTC. Its protein is CSVATGPGAQYF.

V and J are TRBV4-1 and TRBJ1-2; no reliable D call. Germline lookup yields CDR1 MGHRA and CDR2 YSYEKL. The CDR3 is made up of 16 amino acids. With 0 bases removed from V and 5 bases from J, the gap between germline ends came to 16 bases. The chain's CDR3 is CASSQDPGLVPYGYTF. The CDR3 nucleotides are TGCGCCAGCAGCCAAGATCCCGGGCTCGTACCGTATGGCTACACCTTC.

This clonotype was observed a handful of times. The chain joins TRBV2 to TRBJ2-7, with 7 bases fitting TRBD1. V shed 7 bases, J shed 4 bases, and the junction held 10 bases outside the gene matches. Germline assignment: CDR1 SNHLY and CDR2 FYNNEI. CDR3 length: 14 amino acids. CDR3: CASTDRATEYEQYF. For the CDR3, the DNA is TGTGCCAGCACAGACAGGGCAACCGAATACGAGCAGTACTTC.

This clonotype was observed a few times. The V and J genes are TRBV29-1 and TRBJ2-1; possible D gene TRBD1, 7 bases. Between the trimmed V and J ends, which lost 7 bases and 8 bases, there was a span of 18 bases. Germline CDR1 reads SQVTM; CDR2 reads ANQGSEA. This CDR3 has 13 amino acids. CDR3 DNA: TGCAGCGGGCGGGACAGTTTTATGTATGAGCAGTTCTTC. Translation: CSGRDSFMYEQFF.

The chain has TRBV20-1 and TRBJ2-1; 9 nucleotides align to TRBD2. Trimming at V came to 3 bases and at J to 8 bases, leaving 11 bases not matched to a gene. CDR3 length: 15 amino acids. CDR1 is DFQATT, CDR2 SNEGSKA, per germline (reference sequence). CDR3 DNA: TGCAGTGCTAGCGTTCGGGGACTAGCTGTCGATGAGCAGTTCTTC. This encodes CSASVRGLAVDEQFF.

In this sample, this clonotype turned up a few times. The chain is built from TRBV12-3 or TRBV12-4 and TRBJ1-2; D uncertain. The V end was cut by 4 bases, the J end by 2 bases, with 14 bases between. The CDR3 has 15 amino acids. The CDR3 sequence: CASSSDGSLNYGYTF. The CDR3, as DNA: TGTGCCAGCAGTTCAGATGGTTCCTTAAACTATGGCTACACCTTC.

The genes are TRBV27 and TRBJ2-5, with 7 bases fitting TRBD2. The germline V gene has CDR1 MNHEY and CDR2 SMNVEV (reference sequence). V was pared by 5 bases and J by 3 bases, with 3 bases of the junction left unmatched. This CDR3 region has 13 residues. The CDR3 bases are TGTGCCAGCAGTCCCGGGACTAAAGAGACCCAGTACTTC. It yields the protein CASSPGTKETQYF.

For the CDR3, the DNA is TGCAGTACAGACGACAGGGGCCGAGGGGAGACCCAGTACTTC. This codes for CSTDDRGRGETQYF. The chain recombines TRBV20-1 with TRBJ2-5; 8 bases map to TRBD1. Germline CDR1 reads DFQATT; CDR2 reads SNEGSKA (reference sequence). There are 14 residues in the CDR3. V dropped 8 bases and J dropped 5; count of bases not matched to a gene: 13.

The chain combines TRBV27 with TRBJ2-1; 10 nucleotides align to TRBD1. Trimming at V came to 5 bases and at J to 0 bases, leaving 16 bases not matched to a gene. CDR1 is MNHEY, CDR2 SMNVEV, per germline (reference sequence). This CDR3 comprises 20 residues. In DNA form, the CDR3 reads TGTGCCAGCAGTCGCTGGTATGGGCGACAGGGGGCCCTCTCCTACAATGAGCAGTTCTTC. It yields the protein CASSRWYGRQGALSYNEQFF.

The CDR3 nucleotides read TGCAGCGTGAGGCTAGCGGGAGGGGGCACCGGGGAGCTGTTTTTT. This sequence encodes CSVRLAGGGTGELFF. This sequence joins TRBV29-1 and TRBJ2-2; TRBD2 agrees at 12 bases. The germline CDR1 and CDR2 sequences are SQVTM and ANQGSEA. This CDR3 comprises 15 residues. After removal of 6 bases from V and 4 bases from J, the junction contained 6 bases not matched to a gene.

This clonotype showed up just a few times. This sequence joins TRBV20-1 and TRBJ1-1; D remains unclear. CDR3 length equals 12 residues. V gave up 8 bases and J gave up 4 bases, with 14 bases separating them. Germline values: CDR1 DFQATT, CDR2 SNEGSKA (reference sequence). The CDR3 loop is CSTRRAGTEAFF. The CDR3 nucleotides read TGCAGTACGCGGCGGGCTGGCACTGAAGCTTTCTTT.

This clonotype was counted between two and nine times. The chain has TRBV6-6 and TRBJ2-2; 12 positions agree with TRBD1. Germline lookup yields CDR1 MNHNY and CDR2 SVGAGI (reference sequence). V lost 9 bases, J lost 6 bases, and 8 bases stayed unmatched. The CDR3 loop spans 15 amino acids. The CDR3 bases are TGTGCCAGTTTGGGGGACAGGGGGCCGGCCGGGGAGCTGTTTTTT. This translates into CASLGDRGPAGELFF.

This clonotype was counted only a few times. The V gene is TRBV9, the J gene TRBJ2-3; 12 bases are shared with TRBD2. CDR1 is SGDLS, CDR2 YYNGEE, per germline. The V and J ends lost 4 bases and 3 bases, in that order; junction bases with no gene match: 9. The CDR3 length is 17 residues. The chain's CDR3 is CASSFRLAGVGTDTQYF. CDR3 nucleotide sequence: TGTGCCAGCAGCTTCCGACTAGCGGGAGTTGGGACAGATACGCAGTATTTT.

The chain couples TRBV15 to TRBJ2-1, with D possibly being TRBD1 (6 bases). Trimming removed 0 bases at V and 0 bases at J, with 6 bases between. The CDR3 extends over 15 amino acids. Germline V lookup: CDR1 LNHNV, CDR2 YYDKDF (reference sequence). The CDR3 DNA reads TGTGCCACCAGCAGAGAAGGGGGCTCCTACAATGAGCAGTTCTTC. Its protein product is CATSREGGSYNEQFF.

The J gene is TRBJ2-1, the V gene TRBV5-1, with D possibly matching TRBD2 (7 bases). Germline CDR1 and CDR2: SGHRS and YFSETQ. The CDR3 is 16 amino acids. Between the trimmed V and J ends, which lost 0 bases and 4 bases, there was a span of 14 bases. Written as DNA, the CDR3 is TGCGCCAGCAGCTTGGCCGGGGGCGGGGGATACAATGAGCAGTTCTTC. Encoded protein: CASSLAGGGGYNEQFF.

This CDR3 reads CASSLGGARSANVLTF. CDR3 DNA sequence: TGTGCCAGCAGCCTTGGGGGGGCCCGCTCGGCCAACGTCCTGACTTTC. V is TRBV9 and J is TRBJ2-6; a weak D match, TRBD2 (7 bases). The ends were cut back, 4 bases at V and 6 bases at J, with 17 bases in the middle. This CDR3 is 16 amino acids long. Per germline, CDR1 SGDLS and CDR2 YYNGEE. Supplemented by reference TRBV9 and TRBJ2-6, the full variable domain reads DSGVTQTPKHLITATGQRVTLRCSPRSGDLSVYWYQQSLDQGLQFLIQYYNGEERAKGNILERFSAQQFPDLHSELNLSSLELGDSALYFCASSLGGARSANVLTFGAGSRLTVL.